This T cell receptor beta chain appears in the sequencing data of a study of glioma-infiltrating T cells. Per the germline V gene, CDR1 is MDHEN and CDR2 is SYDVKM. There are 14 residues in the CDR3. V was clipped by 3 bases and J by 10 bases, with 13 bases between them. Using RNA template, CDR3s of TCR alpha and beta were amplified with iRepertoire arm-PCR. One entry per CDR3 protein, called by TCRdb with MiXCR from the multiplex PCR reads. The sample holds approximately 400,000 distinct CDR3 sequences, around 38% seen once. Study-level points and caveats: Gliomas, especially low-grade, showed above-expected tissue-blood divergence; non-neoplastic patients showed below.

A remark on this clonotype: The antigen is unknown.

V is TRBV28 and J is TRBJ1-6; D uncertain. The source is a human donor with low-grade glioma or glioblastoma, undergoing nonglioma brain surgery, or in good health (not recorded which). Sequencing used glioma tissue, nonneoplastic brain tissue, or PBMCs (not recorded which). This CDR3 is CASSLIGARSPLHF. CDR3 nucleotide sequence: TGTGCCAGCAGTTTGATAGGAGCTCGGTCACCCCTCCACTTT.